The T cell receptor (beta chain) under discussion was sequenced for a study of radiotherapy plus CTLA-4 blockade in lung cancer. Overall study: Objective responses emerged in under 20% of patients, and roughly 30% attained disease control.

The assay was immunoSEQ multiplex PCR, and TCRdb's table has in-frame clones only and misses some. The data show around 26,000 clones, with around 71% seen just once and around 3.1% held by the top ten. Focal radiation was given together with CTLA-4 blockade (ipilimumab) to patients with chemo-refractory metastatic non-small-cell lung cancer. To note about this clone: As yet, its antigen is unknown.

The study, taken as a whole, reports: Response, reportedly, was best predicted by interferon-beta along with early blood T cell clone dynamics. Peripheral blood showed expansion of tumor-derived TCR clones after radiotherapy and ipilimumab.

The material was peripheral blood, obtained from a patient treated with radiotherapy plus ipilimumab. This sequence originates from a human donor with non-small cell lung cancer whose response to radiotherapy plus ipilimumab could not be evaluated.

CDR3 sequence reads: CASTNGGRAPYEQYF. CDR3 nucleotide sequence: TGCGCCAGCACTAATGGCGGGAGGGCACCCTACGAGCAGTACTTC. The chain has TRBV10-2 and TRBJ2-7; 9 positions match TRBD2. CDR3 length: 15 residues. Losses at the gene ends were 7 bases for V and 2 bases for J; bases not matched to a gene: 9. CDR1 and CDR2 (germline): WSHSY, SAAADI.